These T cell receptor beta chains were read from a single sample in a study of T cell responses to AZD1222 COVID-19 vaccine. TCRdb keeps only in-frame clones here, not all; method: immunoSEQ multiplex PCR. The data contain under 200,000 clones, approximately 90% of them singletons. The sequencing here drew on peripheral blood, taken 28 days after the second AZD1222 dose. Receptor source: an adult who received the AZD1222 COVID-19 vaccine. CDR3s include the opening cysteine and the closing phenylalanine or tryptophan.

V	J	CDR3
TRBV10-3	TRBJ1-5	CAISESTGGGQPQHF
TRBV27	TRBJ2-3	CASSSWEGGADTQYF
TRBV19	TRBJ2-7	CASSNPGASSYEQYF
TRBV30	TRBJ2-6	CAWSSGGAPLANVLTF
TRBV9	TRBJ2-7	CASSVSGREPYEQYF
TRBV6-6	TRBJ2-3	CASSRDRVISTDTQYF
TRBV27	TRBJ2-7	CASGSFATYEQYF
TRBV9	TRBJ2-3	CASSVGIIAGVGDTQYF
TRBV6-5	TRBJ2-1	CASKGQNEQFF
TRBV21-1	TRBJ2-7	CASSSAGLYEQYF
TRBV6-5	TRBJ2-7	CASSYSKRDSYEQYF
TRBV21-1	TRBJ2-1	CASSKRNLHNEQFF
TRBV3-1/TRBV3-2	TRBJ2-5	CASSQVTSGSQTQYF
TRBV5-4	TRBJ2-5	CASSGGGTSAGETQYF
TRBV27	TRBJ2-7	CASSSRGGTPREQYF
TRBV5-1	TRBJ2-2	CASSFGLTSGSAGELFF
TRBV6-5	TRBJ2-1	CASSTGLGSEQFF
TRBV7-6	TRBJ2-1	CASSSGQYNEQFF
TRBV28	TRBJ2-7	CASSTGWAGGYYEQYF
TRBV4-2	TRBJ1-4	CASSQVASVQNEKLFF
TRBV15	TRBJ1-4	CATSRVKGAGTNEKLFF
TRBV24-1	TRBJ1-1	CATSDFQGSAFF
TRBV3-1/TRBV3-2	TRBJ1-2	CASSRSIYGYTF
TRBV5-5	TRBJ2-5	CASSWGNRDTKETQYF
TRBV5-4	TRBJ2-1	CASRDLNEQFF
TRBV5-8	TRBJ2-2	CASSIGTLNTGELFF
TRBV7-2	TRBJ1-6	CASSLVGGGRDSPLHF
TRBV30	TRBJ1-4	CAWTQGTGGNEKLFF
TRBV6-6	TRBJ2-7	CASSYPLGGQYEQYF
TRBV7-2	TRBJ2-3	CASKPSGISTDTQYF
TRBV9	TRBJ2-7	CASSYGGSSYEQYF
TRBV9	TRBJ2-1	CASSVVLDDEQFF
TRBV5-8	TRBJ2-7	CASSSGLYEQYF
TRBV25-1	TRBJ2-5	CASSPRTGTETQYF
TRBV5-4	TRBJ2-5	CASSLNRGQETQYF
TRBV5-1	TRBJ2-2	CASSSYTGELFF
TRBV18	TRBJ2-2	CASSPVTSGTGELFF
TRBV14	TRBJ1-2	CASSQDLIYGYTF
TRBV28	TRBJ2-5	CAAGGRGETQYF
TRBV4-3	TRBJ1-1	CASSQGTGVNTEAFF
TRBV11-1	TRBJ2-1	CASSGGEPKGNEQFF
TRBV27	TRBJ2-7	CASSVRRASYEQYF
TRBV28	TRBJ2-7	CASSSGGPDTYEQYF